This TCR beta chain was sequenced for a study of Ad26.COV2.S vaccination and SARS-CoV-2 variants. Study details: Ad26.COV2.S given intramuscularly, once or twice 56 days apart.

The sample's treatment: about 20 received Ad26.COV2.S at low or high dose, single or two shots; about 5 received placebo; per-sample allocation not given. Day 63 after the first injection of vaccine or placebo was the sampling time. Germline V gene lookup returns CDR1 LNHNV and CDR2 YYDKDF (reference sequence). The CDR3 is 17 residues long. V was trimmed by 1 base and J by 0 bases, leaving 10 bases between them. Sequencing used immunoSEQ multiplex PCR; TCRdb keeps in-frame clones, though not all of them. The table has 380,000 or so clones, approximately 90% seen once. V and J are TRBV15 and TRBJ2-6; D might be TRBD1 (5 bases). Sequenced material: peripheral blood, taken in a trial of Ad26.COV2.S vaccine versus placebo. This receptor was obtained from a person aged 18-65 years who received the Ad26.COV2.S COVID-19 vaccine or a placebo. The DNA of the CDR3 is TGTGCCACCAGCAGAGCAGGGCAGTTCTCTGGGGCCAACGTCCTGACTTTC. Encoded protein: CATSRAGQFSGANVLTF. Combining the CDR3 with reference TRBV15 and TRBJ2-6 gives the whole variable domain DAMVIQNPRYQVTQFGKPVTLSCSQTLNHNVMYWYQQKSSQAPKLLFHYYDKDFNNEADTPDNFQSRRPNTSFCFLDIRSPGLGDTAMYLCATSRAGQFSGANVLTFGAGSRLTVL.